Shown below are 10 T cell receptor beta chains from a single sample sequenced in a study of PD-L1 blockade in urothelial cancer. Indicated time point: pretreatment peripheral blood. Assay: immunoSEQ multiplex PCR; the TCRdb copy retains only in-frame clones and omits some. In the table there are about 63,000 clones, around 81% of which are singletons. The specimen was PBMCs, collected around atezolizumab (anti-PD-L1) treatment. These receptors were obtained from a man in his 70s with urothelial cancer.

This clone has just a few counts. V gene TRBV10-2 combines with J gene TRBJ1-1, with D hard to call. Between the trimmed V and J ends, which lost 3 bases and 8 bases, there was a span of 10 bases. Germline CDR1 reads WSHSY; CDR2 reads SAAADI. This CDR3 has 12 amino acids. CDR3 protein: CASSDPFGEAFF. In nucleotides, the CDR3 is TGCGCCAGCAGTGACCCTTTCGGGGAAGCTTTCTTT.

The CDR3, as DNA: TGCGCCAGCAGCATCGCGGGCCAGAACACTGAAGCTTTCTTT. This gives the protein CASSIAGQNTEAFF. The V call is TRBV5-1, the J call TRBJ1-1; D gene unclear. V was trimmed by 4 bases and J by 1 base, leaving 11 bases between them. CDR3 length equals 14 residues. Germline V lookup: CDR1 SGHRS, CDR2 YFSETQ. The complete variable domain, with remaining parts taken from reference TRBV5-1 and TRBJ1-1, reads KAGVTQTPRYLIKTRGQQVTLSCSPISGHRSVSWYQQTPGQGLQFLFEYFSETQRNKGNFPGRFSGRQFSNSRSEMNVSTLELGDSALYLCASSIAGQNTEAFFGQGTRLTVV.

The chain carries TRBV7-3 and TRBJ2-1, with TRBD1 matching over 9 bases. Germline loops: CDR1 SGHTA, CDR2 FQGTGA. The CDR3 is made up of 13 amino acids. Trimming cost V 6 bases and J 7 bases; bases outside gene matches: 4. CDR3 residues: CASSWDRENEQFF. CDR3 nucleotide sequence: TGTGCCAGCAGTTGGGACAGGGAAAATGAGCAGTTCTTC.

The chain has TRBV2 and TRBJ1-2, with D possibly TRBD1 on 5 matching bases. The germline V and J ends were trimmed by 3 bases and 3 bases, with 11 bases remaining between them. CDR3 size: 14 residues. Germline assignment: CDR1 SNHLY and CDR2 FYNNEI. The CDR3 loop reads CASSEEGLDYGYTF. For the CDR3, the DNA is TGTGCCAGCAGTGAGGAGGGGCTCGACTATGGCTACACCTTC. The full variable domain, completed using reference TRBV2 and TRBJ1-2, is EPEVTQTPSHQVTQMGQEVILRCVPISNHLYFYWYRQILGQKVEFLVSFYNNEISEKSEIFDDQFSVERPDGSNFTLKIRSTKLEDSAMYFCASSEEGLDYGYTFGSGTRLTVV.

V gene TRBV5-8 combines with J gene TRBJ2-2, with 13 bases fitting TRBD2. The CDR3 has 17 amino acids. Germline assignment: CDR1 SGHTS and CDR2 YDEGEE. J gave up 0 bases and V 4 bases, and 3 bases lay outside the gene matches. Here the CDR3 reads CASSVGTSGTNTGELFF. In DNA, the CDR3 is TGTGCCAGCAGCGTCGGGACTAGCGGGACGAACACCGGGGAGCTGTTTTTT.

J is TRBJ2-2 and V is TRBV6-5; a possible D gene is TRBD2 (5 bases). This CDR3 contains 14 residues. The germline V and J ends were trimmed by 6 bases and 0 bases, with 8 bases remaining between them. Looked up from germline, CDR1 is MNHEY and CDR2 is SVGAGI. The CDR3 sequence is CASSRDTNTGELFF. Written as DNA, the CDR3 is TGTGCCAGCAGCCGGGATACGAACACCGGGGAGCTGTTTTTT.

This clone was observed a few times. V is TRBV7-9 and J is TRBJ2-5; TRBD1 might be the D (6 bases). V was clipped by 1 base and J by 7 bases, with 13 bases between them. CDR1 and CDR2 (germline): SEHNR, FQNEAQ (reference sequence). This CDR3 spans 14 amino acids. CDR3: CASSLGQDFTTQYF. CDR3 nucleotides: TGTGCCAGCAGCTTAGGACAGGATTTTACGACCCAGTACTTC.

This rearrangement joins TRBV5-1 to TRBJ2-5, with D possibly matching TRBD2 (5 bases). CDR1 and CDR2 (germline): SGHRS, YFSETQ. Trimming left V 4 bases short and J 1 base short, with 11 bases between. The CDR3 sequence is 14 residues long. CDR3: CASSEGSGQETQYF. The CDR3 DNA reads as TGCGCCAGCAGCGAGGGAAGCGGCCAAGAGACCCAGTACTTC.

The rearrangement links TRBV6-4 to TRBJ2-1, with D perhaps TRBD2 (5 bases). The V gene's germline CDR1 is MRHNA and CDR2 SNTAGT. Trimming left V 6 bases short and J 0 bases short, with 9 bases between. CDR3 length: 14 residues. The CDR3 protein is CASSWESSYNEQFF. As DNA, the CDR3 is TGTGCCAGCAGCTGGGAGAGCTCCTACAATGAGCAGTTCTTC.

This clone is medium-sized. The rearrangement links TRBV19 to TRBJ2-5; D may be TRBD2 (6 bases). CDR1 LNHDA and CDR2 SQIVND come from the germline V gene (reference sequence). The CDR3 is 15 residues long. Trimming left V 3 bases short and J 2 bases short, with 13 bases between. The CDR3 DNA sequence: TGTGCCAGTAGTATCGCGCTAGCGTCACAAGAGACCCAGTACTTC. As protein: CASSIALASQETQYF.